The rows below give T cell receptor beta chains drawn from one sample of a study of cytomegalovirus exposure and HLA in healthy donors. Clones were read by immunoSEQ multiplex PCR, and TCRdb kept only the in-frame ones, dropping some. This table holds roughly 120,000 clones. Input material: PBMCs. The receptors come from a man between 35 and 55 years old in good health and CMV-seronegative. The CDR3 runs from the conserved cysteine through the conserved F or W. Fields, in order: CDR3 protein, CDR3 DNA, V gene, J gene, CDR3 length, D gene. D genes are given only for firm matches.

cdr3_aa: CASSFIFQGGRDTEAFF; cdr3_nt: TGTGCCAGCAGTTTTATCTTTCAGGGCGGACGAGACACTGAAGCTTTCTTT; v_call: TRBV27; j_call: TRBJ1-1; cdr3_length: 17; d_call: NA
cdr3_aa: CSVDAGTDEAFF; cdr3_nt: TGCAGCGTGGATGCCGGGACAGACGAAGCTTTCTTT; v_call: TRBV29-1; j_call: TRBJ1-1; cdr3_length: 12; d_call: TRBD1
cdr3_aa: CASRETGEIEQYF; cdr3_nt: TGTGCCAGCAGAGAGACAGGGGAGATCGAGCAGTACTTC; v_call: TRBV6-6; j_call: TRBJ2-7; cdr3_length: 13; d_call: TRBD1
cdr3_aa: CASSSQGISYEQYF; cdr3_nt: TGTGCCAGCAGCTCACAGGGGATTTCCTACGAGCAGTACTTC; v_call: TRBV13; j_call: TRBJ2-7; cdr3_length: 14; d_call: TRBD1
cdr3_aa: CASSLGGLGSPLHF; cdr3_nt: TGTGCCAGCAGCTTAGGGGGACTTGGGTCACCCCTCCACTTT; v_call: TRBV7-9; j_call: TRBJ1-6; cdr3_length: 14; d_call: NA
cdr3_aa: CASSHSRLAEGEKLFF; cdr3_nt: TGCGCCAGCAGCCATTCGAGGTTGGCCGAGGGCGAAAAACTGTTTTTT; v_call: TRBV4-1; j_call: TRBJ1-4; cdr3_length: 16; d_call: NA
cdr3_aa: CASSPGQGVEEKLFF; cdr3_nt: TGTGCCAGCAGCCCGGGACAGGGCGTTGAGGAAAAACTATTTTTT; v_call: TRBV7-9; j_call: TRBJ1-4; cdr3_length: 15; d_call: TRBD1
cdr3_aa: CASSLAGVAGSTGELFF; cdr3_nt: TGTGCTAGCAGCTTGGCGGGGGTAGCGGGATCCACCGGGGAGCTGTTTTTT; v_call: TRBV7-7; j_call: TRBJ2-2; cdr3_length: 17; d_call: TRBD2
cdr3_aa: CASSLGQDSYEQYF; cdr3_nt: TGTGCCAGCAGCTTGGGACAGGACTCCTACGAGCAGTACTTC; v_call: TRBV5-4; j_call: TRBJ2-7; cdr3_length: 14; d_call: NA
cdr3_aa: CASRGQNSNQPQHF; cdr3_nt: TGTGCCAGCAGAGGACAGAATAGCAATCAGCCCCAGCATTTT; v_call: TRBV2; j_call: TRBJ1-5; cdr3_length: 14; d_call: NA
cdr3_aa: CASSVGPPRLASLDTQYF; cdr3_nt: TGTGCCAGCAGCGTAGGACCGCCGAGACTAGCAAGTTTGGATACGCAGTATTTT; v_call: TRBV9; j_call: TRBJ2-3; cdr3_length: 18; d_call: TRBD2
cdr3_aa: CASSRDRNTEAFF; cdr3_nt: TGTGCCAGCAGCCGGGACAGGAACACTGAAGCTTTCTTT; v_call: TRBV7-2; j_call: TRBJ1-1; cdr3_length: 13; d_call: TRBD1
cdr3_aa: CASSPLAGHNEQFF; cdr3_nt: TGTGCCAGCAGTCCCCTAGCGGGACACAATGAGCAGTTCTTC; v_call: TRBV6-1; j_call: TRBJ2-1; cdr3_length: 14; d_call: TRBD2